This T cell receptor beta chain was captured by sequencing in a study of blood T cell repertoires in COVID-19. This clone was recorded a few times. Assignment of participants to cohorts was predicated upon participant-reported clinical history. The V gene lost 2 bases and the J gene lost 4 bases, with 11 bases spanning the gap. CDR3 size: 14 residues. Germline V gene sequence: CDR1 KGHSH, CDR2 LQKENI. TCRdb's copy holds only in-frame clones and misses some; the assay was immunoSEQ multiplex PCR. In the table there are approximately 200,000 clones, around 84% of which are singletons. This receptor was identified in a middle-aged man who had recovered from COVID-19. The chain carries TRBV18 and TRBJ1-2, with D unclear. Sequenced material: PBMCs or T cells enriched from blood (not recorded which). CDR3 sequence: CASSPSPLSYGYTF. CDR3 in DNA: TGTGCCAGCTCACCAAGCCCGTTGAGCTATGGCTACACCTTC. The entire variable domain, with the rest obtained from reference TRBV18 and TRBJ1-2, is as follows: NAGVMQNPRHLVRRRGQEARLRCSPMKGHSHVYWYRQLPEEGLKFMVYLQKENIIDESGMPKERFSAEFPKEGPSILRIQQVVRGDSAAYFCASSPSPLSYGYTFGSGTRLTVV.